This TCR beta chain was profiled in a study of quantifying T cell responses using KT2 cells. Study-level background: TCR alpha and beta constant-region primers primed reverse transcription of RNA. Estimated efficiency of the T4 ligation step was above 9% under optimum conditions.

Germline V CDR1 and CDR2: SGHRS, YFSETQ. The ends were cut back, 0 bases at V and 2 bases at J, with 12 bases in the middle. The CDR3 is 15 amino acids. Study-level findings and limits: The number of KT2 alpha and beta sequences was a linear function of input KT2 cells.

KT2, a clone with a known TCR, was spiked into unfractionated PBMC. KT2 cells were mixed with fixed PBMC numbers at varying ratios. An oligo carrying a UMI was ligated to the cDNA 3' end. An equimolar mix of RC1.1 and RC1.2 primed the beta chain across TRBC1 and TRBC2. From the UMI-ligation and nested PCR reads, TCRdb called clonotypes with MiXCR, one entry per CDR3 protein. The data contain 40,000 to 55,000 distinct CDR3 sequences, about 9.9% of them seen just once; the ten biggest clones take up more than 9%. This clonotype was detected a few times. What it binds is not known. The sequence was collected from a human donor. The specimen sequenced was PBMCs spiked with cells of the T cell clone KT2. The chain has TRBV5-1 and TRBJ2-7; D may be TRBD2 (6 bases). This CDR3 reads CASSLGGSGTYEQYF. The DNA of the CDR3 is TGCGCCAGCAGCTTGGGGGGTAGCGGCACCTACGAGCAGTACTTC.